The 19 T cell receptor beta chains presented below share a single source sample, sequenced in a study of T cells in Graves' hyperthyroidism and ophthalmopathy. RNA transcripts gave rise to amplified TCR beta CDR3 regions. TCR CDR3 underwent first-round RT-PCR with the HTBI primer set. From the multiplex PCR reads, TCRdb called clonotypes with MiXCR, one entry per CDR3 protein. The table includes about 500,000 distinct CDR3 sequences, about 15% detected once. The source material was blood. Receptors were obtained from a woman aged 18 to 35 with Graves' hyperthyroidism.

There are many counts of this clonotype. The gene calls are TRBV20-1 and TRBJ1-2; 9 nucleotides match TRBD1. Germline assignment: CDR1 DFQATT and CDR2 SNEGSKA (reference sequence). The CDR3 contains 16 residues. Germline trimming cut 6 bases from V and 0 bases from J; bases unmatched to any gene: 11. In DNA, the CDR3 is TGCAGTGCCACCGGGACAGGGACCGGAGCTAACTATGGCTACACCTTC. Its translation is CSATGTGTGANYGYTF.

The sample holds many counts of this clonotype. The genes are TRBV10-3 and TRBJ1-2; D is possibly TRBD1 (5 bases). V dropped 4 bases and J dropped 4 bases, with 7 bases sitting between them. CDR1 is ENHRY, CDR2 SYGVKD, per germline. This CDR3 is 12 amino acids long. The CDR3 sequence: CAISGDRYGYTF. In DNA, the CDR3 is TGTGCCATCAGTGGGGACCGCTATGGCTACACCTTC.

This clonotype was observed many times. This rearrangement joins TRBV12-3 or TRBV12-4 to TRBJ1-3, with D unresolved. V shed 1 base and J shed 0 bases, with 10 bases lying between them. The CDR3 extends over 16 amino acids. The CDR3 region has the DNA TGTGCCAGCAGTTTAGGGCAACCGAGCTCTGGAAACACCATATATTTT. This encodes CASSLGQPSSGNTIYF.

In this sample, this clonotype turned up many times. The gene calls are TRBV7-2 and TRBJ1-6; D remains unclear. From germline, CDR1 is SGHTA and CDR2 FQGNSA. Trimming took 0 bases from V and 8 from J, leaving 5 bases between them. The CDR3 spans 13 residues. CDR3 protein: CASSLAADSPLHF. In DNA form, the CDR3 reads TGTGCCAGCAGCTTAGCTGCAGATTCACCCCTCCACTTT.

CDR3 sequence reads: CASSQLSGTANTEAFF. The CDR3 coding sequence is TGTGCCAGCAGCCAACTCTCCGGGACAGCTAACACTGAAGCTTTCTTT. The chain carries TRBV4-2 and TRBJ1-1, with 7 bases aligning to TRBD1. J gave up 2 bases and V 2 bases, and 8 bases lay outside the gene matches. CDR3 size: 16 residues. Germline assignment: CDR1 LGHNA and CDR2 YNFKEQ.

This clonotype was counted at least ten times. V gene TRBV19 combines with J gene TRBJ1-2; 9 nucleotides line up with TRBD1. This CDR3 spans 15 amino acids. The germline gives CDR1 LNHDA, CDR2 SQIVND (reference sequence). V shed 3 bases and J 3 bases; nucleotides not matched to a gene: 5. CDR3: CASSMAGQGHYGYTF. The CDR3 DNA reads TGTGCCAGTAGTATGGCGGGACAGGGCCACTATGGCTACACCTTC.

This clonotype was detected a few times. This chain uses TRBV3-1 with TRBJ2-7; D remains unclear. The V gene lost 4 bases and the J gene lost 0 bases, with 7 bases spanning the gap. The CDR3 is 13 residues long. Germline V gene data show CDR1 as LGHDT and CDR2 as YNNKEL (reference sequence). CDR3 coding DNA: TGTGCCAGCAGCCTTACCCTCTCCTACGAGCAGTACTTC. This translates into CASSLTLSYEQYF.

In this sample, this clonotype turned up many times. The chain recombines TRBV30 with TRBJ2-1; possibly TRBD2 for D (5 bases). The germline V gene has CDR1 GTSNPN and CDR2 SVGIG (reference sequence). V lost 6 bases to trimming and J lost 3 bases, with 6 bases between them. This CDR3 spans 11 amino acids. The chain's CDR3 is CACSDYNEQFF. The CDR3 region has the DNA TGTGCCTGTAGCGACTACAATGAGCAGTTCTTC.

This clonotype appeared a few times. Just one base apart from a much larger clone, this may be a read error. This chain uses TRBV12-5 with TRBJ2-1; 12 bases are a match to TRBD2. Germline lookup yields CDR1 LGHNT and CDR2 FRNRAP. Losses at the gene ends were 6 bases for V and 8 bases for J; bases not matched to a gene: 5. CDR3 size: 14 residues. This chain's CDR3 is CASGPPSGRDEQFF. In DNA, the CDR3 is TGTGCTAGTGGCCCCCCTAGCGGGAGGGATGAGCAGTTCTTC.

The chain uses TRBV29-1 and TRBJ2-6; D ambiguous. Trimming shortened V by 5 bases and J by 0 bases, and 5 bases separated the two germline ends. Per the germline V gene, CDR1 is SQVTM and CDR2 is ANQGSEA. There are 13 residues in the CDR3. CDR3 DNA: TGCAGCGTTTTTGTCTCTGGGGCCAACGTCCTGACTTTC. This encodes CSVFVSGANVLTF. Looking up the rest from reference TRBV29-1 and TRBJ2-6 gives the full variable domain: SAVISQKPSRDICQRGTSLTIQCQVDSQVTMMFWYRQQPGQSLTLIATANQGSEATYESGFVIDKFPISRPNLTFSTLTVSNMSPEDSSIYLCSVFVSGANVLTFGAGSRLTVL.

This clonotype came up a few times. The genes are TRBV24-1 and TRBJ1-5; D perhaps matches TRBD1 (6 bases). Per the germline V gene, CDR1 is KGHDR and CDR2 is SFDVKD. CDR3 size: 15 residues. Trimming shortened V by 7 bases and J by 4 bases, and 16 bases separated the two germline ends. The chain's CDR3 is CATSMTGQSNQPQHF. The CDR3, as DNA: TGTGCCACCAGCATGACTGGACAGTCTAATCAGCCCCAGCATTTT.

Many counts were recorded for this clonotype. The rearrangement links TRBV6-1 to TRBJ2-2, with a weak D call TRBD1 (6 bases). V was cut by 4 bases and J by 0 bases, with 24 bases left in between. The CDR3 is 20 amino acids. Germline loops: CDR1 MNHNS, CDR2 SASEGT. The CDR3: CASSARGVTGATTNTGELFF. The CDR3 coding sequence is TGTGCCAGCAGTGCCAGGGGCGTTACAGGTGCTACCACGAACACCGGGGAGCTGTTTTTT.

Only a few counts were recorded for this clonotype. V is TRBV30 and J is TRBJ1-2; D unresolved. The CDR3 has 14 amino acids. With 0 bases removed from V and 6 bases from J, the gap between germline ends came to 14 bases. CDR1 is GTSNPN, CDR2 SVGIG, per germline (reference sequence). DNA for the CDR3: TGTGCCTGGAGTGTATCGTCGGTGAGCCATGGCTACACCTTC. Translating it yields CAWSVSSVSHGYTF.

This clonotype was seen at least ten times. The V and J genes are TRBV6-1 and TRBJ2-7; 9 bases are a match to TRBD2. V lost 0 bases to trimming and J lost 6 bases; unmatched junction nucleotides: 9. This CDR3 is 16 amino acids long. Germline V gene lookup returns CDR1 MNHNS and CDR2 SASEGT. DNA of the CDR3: TGTGCCAGCAGTGAAGCGGCTAGCGGGGCCCGCGGCGAGCAGTACGTC. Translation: CASSEAASGARGEQYV.

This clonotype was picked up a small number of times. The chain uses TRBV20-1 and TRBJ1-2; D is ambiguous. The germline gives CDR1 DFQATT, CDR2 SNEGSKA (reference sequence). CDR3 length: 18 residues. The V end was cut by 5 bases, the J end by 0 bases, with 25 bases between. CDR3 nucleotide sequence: TGCAGTGCTTTCCGACGACAAGCCGCCGCCTTAGCTAACTATGGCTACACCTTC. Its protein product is CSAFRRQAAALANYGYTF.

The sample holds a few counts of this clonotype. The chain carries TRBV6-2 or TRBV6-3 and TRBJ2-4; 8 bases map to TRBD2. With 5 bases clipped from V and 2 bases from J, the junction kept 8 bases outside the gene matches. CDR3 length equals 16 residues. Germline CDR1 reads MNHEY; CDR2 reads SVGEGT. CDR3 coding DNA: TGTGCCAGCAGTGGGACTAGATTAGGGACCAAAAACATTCAGTACTTC. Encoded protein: CASSGTRLGTKNIQYF.

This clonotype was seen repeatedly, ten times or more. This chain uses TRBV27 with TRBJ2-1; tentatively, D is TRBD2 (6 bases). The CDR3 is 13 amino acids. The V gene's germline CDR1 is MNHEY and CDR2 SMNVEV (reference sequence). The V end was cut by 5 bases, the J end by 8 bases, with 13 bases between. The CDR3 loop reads CASSPLDYHEQFF. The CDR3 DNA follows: TGTGCCAGCAGTCCACTGGACTATCATGAGCAGTTCTTC.

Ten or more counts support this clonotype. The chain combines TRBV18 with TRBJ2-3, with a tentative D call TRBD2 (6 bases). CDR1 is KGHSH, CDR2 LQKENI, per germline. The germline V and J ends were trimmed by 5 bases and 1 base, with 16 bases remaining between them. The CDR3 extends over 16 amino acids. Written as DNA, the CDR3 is TGTGCCAGCTCAACGTTGGCTAGCGCGGGCACAGATACGCAGTATTTT. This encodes CASSTLASAGTDTQYF. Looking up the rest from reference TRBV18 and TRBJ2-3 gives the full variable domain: NAGVMQNPRHLVRRRGQEARLRCSPMKGHSHVYWYRQLPEEGLKFMVYLQKENIIDESGMPKERFSAEFPKEGPSILRIQQVVRGDSAAYFCASSTLASAGTDTQYFGPGTRLTVL.

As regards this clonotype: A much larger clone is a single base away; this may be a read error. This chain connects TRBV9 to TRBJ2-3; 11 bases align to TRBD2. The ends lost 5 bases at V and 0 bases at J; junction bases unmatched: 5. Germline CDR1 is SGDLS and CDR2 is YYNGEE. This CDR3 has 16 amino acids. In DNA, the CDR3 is TGTGCCAGCAGTGCTGGGACTAGCGGTAGCACAGATACGCAGTATTTT. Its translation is CASSAGTSGSTDTQYF.